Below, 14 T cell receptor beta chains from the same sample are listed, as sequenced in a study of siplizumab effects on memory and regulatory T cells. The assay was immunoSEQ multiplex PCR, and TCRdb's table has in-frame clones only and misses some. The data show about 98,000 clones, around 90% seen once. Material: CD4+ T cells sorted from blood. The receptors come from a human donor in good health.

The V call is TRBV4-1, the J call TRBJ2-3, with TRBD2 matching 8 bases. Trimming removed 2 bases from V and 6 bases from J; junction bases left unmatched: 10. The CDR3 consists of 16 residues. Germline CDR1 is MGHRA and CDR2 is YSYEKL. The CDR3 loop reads CASSQPGLAPSDTQYF. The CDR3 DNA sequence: TGCGCCAGCAGCCAACCAGGACTAGCACCGTCGGATACGCAGTATTTT.

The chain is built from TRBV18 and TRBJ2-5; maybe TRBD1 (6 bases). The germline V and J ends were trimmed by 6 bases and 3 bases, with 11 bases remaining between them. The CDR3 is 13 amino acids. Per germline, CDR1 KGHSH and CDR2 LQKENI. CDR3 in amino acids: CASSSGTKETQYF. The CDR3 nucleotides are TGTGCCAGCTCCTCCGGGACAAAAGAGACCCAGTACTTC.

CDR3 in DNA: TGCGCCAGCAGCCGGGGTGGCTACGAGCAGTACTTC. Translation gives CASSRGGYEQYF. The V and J genes are TRBV4-1 and TRBJ2-7; no definite D call. The CDR3 loop spans 12 amino acids. Trimming took off 4 bases at V and 3 bases at J, with 7 bases between the two ends. Germline CDR1 is MGHRA and CDR2 is YSYEKL.

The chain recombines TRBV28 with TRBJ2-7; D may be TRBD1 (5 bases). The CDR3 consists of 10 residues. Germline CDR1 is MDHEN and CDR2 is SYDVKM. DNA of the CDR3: TGTGCAAAAAGGGGTTACGAGCAGTACTTC. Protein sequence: CAKRGYEQYF.

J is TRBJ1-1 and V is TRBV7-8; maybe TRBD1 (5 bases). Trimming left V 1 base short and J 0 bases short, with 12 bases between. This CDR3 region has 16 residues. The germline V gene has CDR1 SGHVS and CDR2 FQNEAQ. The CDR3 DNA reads TGTGCCAGCAGCTTAGTGGGGGGACTTCTGAACACTGAAGCTTTCTTT. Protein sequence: CASSLVGGLLNTEAFF.

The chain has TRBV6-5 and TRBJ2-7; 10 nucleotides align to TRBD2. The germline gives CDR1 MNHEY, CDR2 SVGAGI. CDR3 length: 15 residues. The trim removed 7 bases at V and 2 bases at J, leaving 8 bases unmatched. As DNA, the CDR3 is TGTGCCAGCACCCACCAGCGGGAGGGGACCTACGAGCAGTACTTC. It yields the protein CASTHQREGTYEQYF.

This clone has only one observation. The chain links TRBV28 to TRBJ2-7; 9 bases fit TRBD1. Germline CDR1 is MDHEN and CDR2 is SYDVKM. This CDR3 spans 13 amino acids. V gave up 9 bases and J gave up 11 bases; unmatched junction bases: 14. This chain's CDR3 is CASRITGGGLEYF. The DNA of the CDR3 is TGTGCCAGTAGAATCACAGGGGGCGGGCTCGAGTACTTC.

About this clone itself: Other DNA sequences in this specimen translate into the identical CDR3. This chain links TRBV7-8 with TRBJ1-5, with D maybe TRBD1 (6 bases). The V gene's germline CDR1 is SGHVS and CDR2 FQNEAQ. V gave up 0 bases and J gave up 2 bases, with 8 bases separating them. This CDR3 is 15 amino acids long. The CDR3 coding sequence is TGTGCCAGCAGCTTAGCCGGGGGCGGCAATCAGCCCCAGCATTTT. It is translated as CASSLAGGGNQPQHF.

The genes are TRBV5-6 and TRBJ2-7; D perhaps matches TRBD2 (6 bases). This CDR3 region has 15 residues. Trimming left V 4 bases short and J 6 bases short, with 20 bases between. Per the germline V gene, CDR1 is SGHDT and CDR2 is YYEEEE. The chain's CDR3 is CASSPPLSGVTEQYF. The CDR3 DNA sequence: TGTGCCAGCAGCCCACCCCTCTCGGGGGTCACCGAGCAGTACTTC. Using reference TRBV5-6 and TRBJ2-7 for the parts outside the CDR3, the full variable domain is DAGVTQSPTHLIKTRGQQVTLRCSPKSGHDTVSWYQQALGQGPQFIFQYYEEEERQRGNFPDRFSGHQFPNYSSELNVNALLLGDSALYLCASSPPLSGVTEQYFGPGTRLTVT.

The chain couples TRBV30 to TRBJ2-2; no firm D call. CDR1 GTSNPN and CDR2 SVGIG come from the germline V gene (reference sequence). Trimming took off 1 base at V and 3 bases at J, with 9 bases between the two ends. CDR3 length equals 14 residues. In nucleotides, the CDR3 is TGTGCCTGGAGTGACTTCTCTCACACCGGGGAGCTGTTTTTT. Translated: CAWSDFSHTGELFF.

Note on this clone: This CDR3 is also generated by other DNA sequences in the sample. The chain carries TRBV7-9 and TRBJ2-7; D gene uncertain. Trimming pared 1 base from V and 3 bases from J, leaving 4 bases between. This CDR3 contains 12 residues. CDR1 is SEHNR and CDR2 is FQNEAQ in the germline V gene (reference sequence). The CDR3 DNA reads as TGTGCCAGCAGCTTAGTGGGCTACGAGCAGTACTTC. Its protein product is CASSLVGYEQYF.

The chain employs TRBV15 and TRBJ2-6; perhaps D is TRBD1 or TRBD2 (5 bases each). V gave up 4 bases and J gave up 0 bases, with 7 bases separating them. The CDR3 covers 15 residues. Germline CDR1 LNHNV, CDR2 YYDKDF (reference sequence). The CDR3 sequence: CATSTGGSGANVLTF. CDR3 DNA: TGTGCCACCAGCACTGGGGGCTCTGGGGCCAACGTCCTGACTTTC. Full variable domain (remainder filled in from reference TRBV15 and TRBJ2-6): DAMVIQNPRYQVTQFGKPVTLSCSQTLNHNVMYWYQQKSSQAPKLLFHYYDKDFNNEADTPDNFQSRRPNTSFCFLDIRSPGLGDTAMYLCATSTGGSGANVLTFGAGSRLTVL.

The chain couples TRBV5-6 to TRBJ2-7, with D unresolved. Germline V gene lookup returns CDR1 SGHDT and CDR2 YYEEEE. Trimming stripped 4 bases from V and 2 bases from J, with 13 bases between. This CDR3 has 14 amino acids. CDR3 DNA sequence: TGTGCCAGCAGCCCTGGACGGATAGCCTACGAGCAGTACTTC. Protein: CASSPGRIAYEQYF.

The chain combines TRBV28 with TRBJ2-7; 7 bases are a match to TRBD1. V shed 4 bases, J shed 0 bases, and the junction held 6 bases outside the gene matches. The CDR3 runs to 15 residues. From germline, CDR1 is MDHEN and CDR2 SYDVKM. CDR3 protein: CASSSRQGRSYEQYF. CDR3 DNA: TGTGCCAGCAGTTCTCGACAGGGTCGCTCCTACGAGCAGTACTTC. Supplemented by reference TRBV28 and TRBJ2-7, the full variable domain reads DVKVTQSSRYLVKRTGEKVFLECVQDMDHENMFWYRQDPGLGLRLIYFSYDVKMKEKGDIPEGYSVSREKKERFSLILESASTNQTSMYLCASSSRQGRSYEQYFGPGTRLTVT.